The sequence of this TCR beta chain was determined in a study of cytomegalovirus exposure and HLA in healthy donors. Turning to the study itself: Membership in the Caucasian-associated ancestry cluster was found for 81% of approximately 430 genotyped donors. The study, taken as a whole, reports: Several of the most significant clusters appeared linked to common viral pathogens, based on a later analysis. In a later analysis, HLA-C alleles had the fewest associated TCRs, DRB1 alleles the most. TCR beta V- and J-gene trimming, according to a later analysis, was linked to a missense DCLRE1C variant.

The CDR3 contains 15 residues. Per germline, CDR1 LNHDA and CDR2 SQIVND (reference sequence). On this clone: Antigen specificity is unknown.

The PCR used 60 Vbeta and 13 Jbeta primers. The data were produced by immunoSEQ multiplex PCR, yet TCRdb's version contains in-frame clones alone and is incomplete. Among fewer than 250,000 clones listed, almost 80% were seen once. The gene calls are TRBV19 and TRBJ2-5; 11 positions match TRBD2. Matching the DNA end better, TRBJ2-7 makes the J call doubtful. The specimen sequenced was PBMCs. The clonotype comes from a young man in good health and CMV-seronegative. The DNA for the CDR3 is TGTGCCAGTAGTATAGGACTAGCGGGGACCTACGAGCAGTACTTC. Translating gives CASSIGLAGTYEQYF.